The entry below describes one TCR beta chain. The data stem from a study of T cell changes during pregnancy in multiple sclerosis. Generated by immunoSEQ multiplex PCR, the TCRdb table keeps only in-frame clones and is missing some. The data hold 30,000 to 40,000 clones, with 70% to 90% observed a single time. Specimen: CD4+ T cells from peripheral blood mononuclear cells, collected before pregnancy. This TCR was recovered from a female donor with multiple sclerosis, enrolled in a pregnancy study.

The CDR3 here is CASRAAQGGGEKLFF. The CDR3, as DNA: TGTGCCAGCAGGGCCGCACAGGGAGGGGGTGAAAAACTGTTTTTT. This chain uses TRBV6-6 with TRBJ1-4, with TRBD1 as a possible D gene (6 bases). This CDR3 comprises 15 residues. Trimming shortened V by 6 bases and J by 7 bases, and 18 bases separated the two germline ends. CDR1 is MNHNY, CDR2 SVGAGI, per germline (reference sequence).